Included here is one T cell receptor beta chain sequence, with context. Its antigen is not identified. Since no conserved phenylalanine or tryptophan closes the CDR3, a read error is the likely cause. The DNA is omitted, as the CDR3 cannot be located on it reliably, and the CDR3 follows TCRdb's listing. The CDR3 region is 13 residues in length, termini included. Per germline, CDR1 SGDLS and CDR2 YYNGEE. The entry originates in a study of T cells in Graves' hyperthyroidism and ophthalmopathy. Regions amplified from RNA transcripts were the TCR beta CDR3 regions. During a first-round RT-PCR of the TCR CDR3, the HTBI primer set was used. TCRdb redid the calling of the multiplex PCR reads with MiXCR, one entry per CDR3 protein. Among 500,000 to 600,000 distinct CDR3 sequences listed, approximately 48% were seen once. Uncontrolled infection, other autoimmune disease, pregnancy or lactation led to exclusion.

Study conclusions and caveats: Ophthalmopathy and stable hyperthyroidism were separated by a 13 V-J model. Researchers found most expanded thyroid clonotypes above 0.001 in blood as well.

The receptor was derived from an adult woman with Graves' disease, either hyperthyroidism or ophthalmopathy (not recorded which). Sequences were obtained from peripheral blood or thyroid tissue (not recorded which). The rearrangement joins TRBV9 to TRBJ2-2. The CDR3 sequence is CASSVGGAATRAG.